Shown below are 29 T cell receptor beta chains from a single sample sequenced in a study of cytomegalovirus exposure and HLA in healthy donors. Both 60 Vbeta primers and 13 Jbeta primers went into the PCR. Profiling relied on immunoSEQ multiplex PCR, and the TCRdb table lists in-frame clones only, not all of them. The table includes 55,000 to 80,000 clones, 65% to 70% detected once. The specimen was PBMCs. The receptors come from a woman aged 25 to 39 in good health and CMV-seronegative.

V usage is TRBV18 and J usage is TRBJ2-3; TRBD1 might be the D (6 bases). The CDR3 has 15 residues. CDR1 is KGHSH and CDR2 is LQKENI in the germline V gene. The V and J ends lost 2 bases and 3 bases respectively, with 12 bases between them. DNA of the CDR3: TGTGCCAGCTCACCATCCAACAGGGAGACAGATACGCAGTATTTT. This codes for CASSPSNRETDTQYF.

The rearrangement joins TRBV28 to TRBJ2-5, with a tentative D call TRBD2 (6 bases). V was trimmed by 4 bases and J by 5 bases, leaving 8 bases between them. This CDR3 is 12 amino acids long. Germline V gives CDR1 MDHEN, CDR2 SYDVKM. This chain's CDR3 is CASSSGVETQYF. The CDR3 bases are TGTGCCAGCAGTTCGGGGGTGGAGACCCAGTACTTC.

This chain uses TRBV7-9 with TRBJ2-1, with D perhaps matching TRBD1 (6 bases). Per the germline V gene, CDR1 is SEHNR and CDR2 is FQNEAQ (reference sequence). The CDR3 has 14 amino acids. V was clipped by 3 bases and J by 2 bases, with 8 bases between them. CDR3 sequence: CASSFGGPYNEQFF. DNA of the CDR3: TGTGCCAGCAGCTTTGGGGGCCCCTACAATGAGCAGTTCTTC.

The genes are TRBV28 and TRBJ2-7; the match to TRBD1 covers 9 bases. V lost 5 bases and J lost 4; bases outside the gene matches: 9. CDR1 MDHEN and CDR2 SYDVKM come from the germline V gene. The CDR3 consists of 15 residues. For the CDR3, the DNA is TGTGCCAGCAGTCTAGGGGGGGGACAGGGTTACGAGCAGTACTTC. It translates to CASSLGGGQGYEQYF.

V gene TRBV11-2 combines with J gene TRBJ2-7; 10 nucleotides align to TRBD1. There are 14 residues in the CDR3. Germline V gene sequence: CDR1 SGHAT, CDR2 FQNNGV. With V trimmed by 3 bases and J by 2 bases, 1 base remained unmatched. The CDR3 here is CASSFGTGAYEQYF. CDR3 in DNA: TGTGCCAGCAGCTTTGGGACAGGGGCCTACGAGCAGTACTTC.

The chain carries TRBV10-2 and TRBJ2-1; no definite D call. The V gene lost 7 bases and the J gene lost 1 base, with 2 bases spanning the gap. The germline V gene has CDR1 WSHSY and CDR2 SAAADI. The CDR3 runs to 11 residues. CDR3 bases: TGCGCCAGCACATCCTACAATGAGCAGTTCTTC. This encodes CASTSYNEQFF.

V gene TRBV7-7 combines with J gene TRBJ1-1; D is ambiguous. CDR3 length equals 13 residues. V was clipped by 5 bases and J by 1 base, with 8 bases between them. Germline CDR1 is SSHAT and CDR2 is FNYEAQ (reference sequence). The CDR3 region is CASSETENTEAFF. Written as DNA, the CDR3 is TGTGCCAGCAGCGAAACAGAGAACACTGAAGCTTTCTTT.

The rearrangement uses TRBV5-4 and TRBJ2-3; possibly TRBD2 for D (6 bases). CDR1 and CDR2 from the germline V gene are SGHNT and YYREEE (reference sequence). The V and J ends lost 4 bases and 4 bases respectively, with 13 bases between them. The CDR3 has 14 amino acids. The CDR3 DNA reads TGTGCCAGCAGCCAAGGGGACTCGGCAGATACGCAGTATTTT. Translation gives CASSQGDSADTQYF.

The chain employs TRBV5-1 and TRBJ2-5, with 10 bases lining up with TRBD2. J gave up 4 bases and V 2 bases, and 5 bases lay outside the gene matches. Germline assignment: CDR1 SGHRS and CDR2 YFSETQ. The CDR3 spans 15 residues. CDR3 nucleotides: TGCGCCAGCAGCTTAAGCGGGGGGGCCACAGAGACCCAGTACTTC. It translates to CASSLSGGATETQYF.

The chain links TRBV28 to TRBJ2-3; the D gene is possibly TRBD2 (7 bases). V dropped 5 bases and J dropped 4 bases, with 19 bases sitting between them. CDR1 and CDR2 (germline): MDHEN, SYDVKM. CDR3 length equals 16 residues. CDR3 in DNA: TGTGCCAGCAGTCCCCTTGGTGGGGGGGCGGCAGATACGCAGTATTTT. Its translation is CASSPLGGGAADTQYF.

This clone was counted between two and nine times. CDR3 loop: CASSLGGWDTEAFF. CDR3 sequence (DNA): TGCGCCAGCAGCTTGGGGGGCTGGGACACTGAAGCTTTCTTT. V usage is TRBV5-1 and J usage is TRBJ1-1; perhaps TRBD1 as D (5 bases). The V end was cut by 0 bases, the J end by 3 bases, with 9 bases between. Germline V CDR1 and CDR2: SGHRS, YFSETQ. The CDR3 sequence is 14 residues long.

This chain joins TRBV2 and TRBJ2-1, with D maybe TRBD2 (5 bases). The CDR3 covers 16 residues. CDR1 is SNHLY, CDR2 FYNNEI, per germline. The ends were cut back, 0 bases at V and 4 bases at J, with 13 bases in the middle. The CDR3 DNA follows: TGTGCCAGCAGTGAAGCTAGGAGCGGAATTTACAATGAGCAGTTCTTC. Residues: CASSEARSGIYNEQFF.

CDR3 in DNA: TGTGCCAGCACGCTGACAGGGATTGGAGAGCAGTACTTC. Encoded protein: CASTLTGIGEQYF. This chain connects TRBV27 to TRBJ2-7; TRBD1 matches at 7 bases. CDR1 is MNHEY, CDR2 SMNVEV, per germline (reference sequence). J was trimmed by 7 bases and V by 7 bases; bases with no gene match: 10. The length of the CDR3 is 13 residues.

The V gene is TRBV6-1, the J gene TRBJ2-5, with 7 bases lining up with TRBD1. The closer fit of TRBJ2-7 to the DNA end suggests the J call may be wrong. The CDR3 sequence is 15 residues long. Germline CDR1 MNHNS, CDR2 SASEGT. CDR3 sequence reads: CASSARQGGSYEQYF. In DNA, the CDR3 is TGTGCCAGCAGTGCGAGACAGGGTGGGTCCTACGAGCAGTACTTC.

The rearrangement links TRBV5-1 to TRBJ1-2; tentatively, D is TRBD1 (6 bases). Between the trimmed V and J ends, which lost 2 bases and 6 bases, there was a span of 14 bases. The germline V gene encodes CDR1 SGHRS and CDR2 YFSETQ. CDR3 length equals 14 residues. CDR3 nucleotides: TGCGCCAGCAGCTTAAACAGGGAGACGGATGGCTACACCTTC. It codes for CASSLNRETDGYTF.

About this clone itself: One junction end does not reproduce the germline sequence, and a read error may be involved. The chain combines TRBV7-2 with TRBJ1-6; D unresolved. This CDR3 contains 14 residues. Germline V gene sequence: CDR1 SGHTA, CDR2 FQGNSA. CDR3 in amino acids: CVSSLRRHNSPLHF. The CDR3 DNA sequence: TGTGTCAGCAGCTTAAGGCGGCACAATTCACCCCTCCACTTT.

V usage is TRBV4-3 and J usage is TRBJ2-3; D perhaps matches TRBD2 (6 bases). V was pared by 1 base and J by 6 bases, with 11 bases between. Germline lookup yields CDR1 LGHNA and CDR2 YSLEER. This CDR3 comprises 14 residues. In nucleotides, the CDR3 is TGCGCCAGCAGCCAAGGCAGGGCGGGGGATACGCAGTATTTT. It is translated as CASSQGRAGDTQYF.

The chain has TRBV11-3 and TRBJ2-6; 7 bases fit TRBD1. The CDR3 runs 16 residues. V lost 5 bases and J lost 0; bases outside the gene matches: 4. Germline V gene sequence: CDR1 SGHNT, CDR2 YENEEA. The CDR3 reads CASSTTGSSGANVLTF. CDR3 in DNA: TGTGCCAGCAGCACGACAGGGTCCTCTGGGGCCAACGTCCTGACTTTC.

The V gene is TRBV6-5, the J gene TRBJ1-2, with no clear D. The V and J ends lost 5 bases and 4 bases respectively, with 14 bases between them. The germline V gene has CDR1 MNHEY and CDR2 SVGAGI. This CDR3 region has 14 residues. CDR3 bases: TGTGCCAGCAGTGACCGGGTAGTCGTCTATGGCTACACCTTC. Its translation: CASSDRVVVYGYTF.

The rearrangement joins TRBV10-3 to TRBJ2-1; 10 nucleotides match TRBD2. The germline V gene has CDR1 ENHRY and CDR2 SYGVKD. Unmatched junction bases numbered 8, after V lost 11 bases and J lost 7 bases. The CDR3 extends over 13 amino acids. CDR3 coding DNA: TGTGCCGCCACTAGCGGGGAAGGAAATGAGCAGTTCTTC. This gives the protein CAATSGEGNEQFF.

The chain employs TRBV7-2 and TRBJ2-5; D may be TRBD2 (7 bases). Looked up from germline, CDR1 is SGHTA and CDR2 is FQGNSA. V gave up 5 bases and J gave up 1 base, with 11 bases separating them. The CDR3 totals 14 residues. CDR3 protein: CASSEGGAQETQYF. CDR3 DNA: TGTGCCAGCAGCGAGGGGGGGGCCCAAGAGACCCAGTACTTC.

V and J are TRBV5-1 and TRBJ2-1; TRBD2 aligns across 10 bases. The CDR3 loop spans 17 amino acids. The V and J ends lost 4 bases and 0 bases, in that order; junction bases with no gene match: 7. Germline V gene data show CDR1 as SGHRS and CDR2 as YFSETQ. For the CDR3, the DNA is TGCGCCAGCAGCCCGACTAGCGGGTTGAGCTCCTACAATGAGCAGTTCTTC. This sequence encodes CASSPTSGLSSYNEQFF.

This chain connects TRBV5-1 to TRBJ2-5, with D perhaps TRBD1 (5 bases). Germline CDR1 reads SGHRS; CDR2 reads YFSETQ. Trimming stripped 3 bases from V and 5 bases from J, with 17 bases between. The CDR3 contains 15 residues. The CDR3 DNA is TGCGCCAGCAGCTCGTCAGACGGATCAGGGGAGACCCAGTACTTC. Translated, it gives CASSSSDGSGETQYF. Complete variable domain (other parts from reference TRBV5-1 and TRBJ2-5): KAGVTQTPRYLIKTRGQQVTLSCSPISGHRSVSWYQQTPGQGLQFLFEYFSETQRNKGNFPGRFSGRQFSNSRSEMNVSTLELGDSALYLCASSSSDGSGETQYFGPGTRLLVL.

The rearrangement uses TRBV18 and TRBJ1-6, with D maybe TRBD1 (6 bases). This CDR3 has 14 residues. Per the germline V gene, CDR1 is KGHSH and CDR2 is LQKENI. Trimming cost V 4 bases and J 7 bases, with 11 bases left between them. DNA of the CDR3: TGTGCCAGCTCACATGGGGACACCAATTCACCCCTCCACTTT. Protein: CASSHGDTNSPLHF.

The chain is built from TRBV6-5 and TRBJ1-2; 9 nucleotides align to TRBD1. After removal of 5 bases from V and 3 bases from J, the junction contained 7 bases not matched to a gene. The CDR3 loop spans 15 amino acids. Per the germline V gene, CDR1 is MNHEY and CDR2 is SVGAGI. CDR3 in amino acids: CASSRGGQGDYGYTF. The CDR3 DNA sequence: TGTGCCAGCAGTAGGGGGGGACAGGGTGACTATGGCTACACCTTC.

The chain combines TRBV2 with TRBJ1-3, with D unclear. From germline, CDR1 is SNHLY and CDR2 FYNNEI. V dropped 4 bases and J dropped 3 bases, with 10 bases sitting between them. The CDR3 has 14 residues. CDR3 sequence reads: CASSVGGFGNTIYF. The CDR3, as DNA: TGTGCCAGCAGTGTTGGAGGTTTTGGAAACACCATATATTTT.

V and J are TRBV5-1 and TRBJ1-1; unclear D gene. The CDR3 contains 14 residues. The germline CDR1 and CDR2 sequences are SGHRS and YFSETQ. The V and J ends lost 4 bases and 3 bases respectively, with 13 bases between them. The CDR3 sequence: CASSEDSGDTEAFF. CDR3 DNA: TGCGCCAGCAGCGAGGACTCGGGTGACACTGAAGCTTTCTTT.

CDR3 DNA sequence: TGTGCCAGCAGCCAAGATGTAGGGAGCGCTGAAGCTTTCTTT. This sequence encodes CASSQDVGSAEAFF. The J gene is TRBJ1-1, the V gene TRBV14; D gene ambiguous. The CDR3 is 14 amino acids. CDR1 and CDR2 (germline): SGHDN, FVKESK. Trimming took off 0 bases at V and 6 bases at J, with 11 bases between the two ends.

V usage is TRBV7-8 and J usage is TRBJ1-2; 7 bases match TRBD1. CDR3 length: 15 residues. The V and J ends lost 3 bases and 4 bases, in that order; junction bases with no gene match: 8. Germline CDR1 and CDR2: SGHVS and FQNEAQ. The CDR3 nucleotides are TGTGCCAGCAGCTTCAACGACAGGGATGGCTATGGCTACACCTTC. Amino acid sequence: CASSFNDRDGYGYTF. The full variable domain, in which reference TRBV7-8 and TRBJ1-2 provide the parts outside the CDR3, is GAGVSQSPRYKVAKRGQDVALRCDPISGHVSLFWYQQALGQGPEFLTYFQNEAQLDKSGLPSDRFFAERPEGSVSTLKIQRTQQEDSAVYLCASSFNDRDGYGYTFGSGTRLTVV.